These 19 T cell receptor beta chains were sequenced from one sample in a study of vaccination and CD4 T cells after COVID-19. Sequencing of the DNA from cultured CD4+ T cells was carried out with the Oncomine TCR Beta short-read assay. TCRdb re-called the PCR reads through MiXCR, storing one row per CDR3 protein. The sample includes under 20,000 distinct CDR3 sequences, approximately 40% of them seen just once. Which antigens these TCRs recognize remains unknown. Indicated treatment: approximately 9-day PBMC culture with coronavirus spike peptide pools or control peptides (ViraFEST assay). This specimen consisted of CD4+ T cells from blood, cultured in vitro, obtained after SARS-CoV-2 vaccination. Every receptor here comes from a human donor who had recovered from COVID-19.

The genes are TRBV28 and TRBJ1-5; D perhaps matches TRBD1 (5 bases). Germline V gene sequence: CDR1 MDHEN, CDR2 SYDVKM. The V and J ends lost 5 bases and 9 bases respectively, with 20 bases between them. The CDR3 sequence is 15 residues long. The CDR3 nucleotides are TGTGCCAGCAGTGGAGGTTCTCAGGGTAGAGGGCCCCAGCATTTT. This encodes CASSGGSQGRGPQHF.

The CDR3 DNA is TGTGCCAGCAGCCCAAGCTCTCTCGACGAGCAGTACTTC. Translating gives CASSPSSLDEQYF. This chain links TRBV11-3 with TRBJ2-7, with no clear D. The germline gives CDR1 SGHNT, CDR2 YENEEA. The V end was cut by 5 bases, the J end by 5 bases, with 13 bases between. The CDR3 totals 13 residues.

On this clonotype: Here the CDR3 omits its conserved ending phenylalanine or tryptophan, so a read error is the likely source. The limits of the CDR3 on the DNA are not certain, so only TCRdb's listed CDR3 is given. The chain employs TRBV21-1 and TRBJ2-3; the table gives TRBD2 as D, unverified against the DNA. TRBV21-1 is recorded as a pseudogene. 16 amino acids form the CDR3, both terminal residues included. CDR3 residues: CASSNCGGVLTDTQYV.

The chain employs TRBV19 and TRBJ2-3; no clear D. Germline-derived CDR1 and CDR2 are LNHDA and SQIVND (reference sequence). The CDR3 consists of 13 residues. V lost 3 bases and J lost 3, with 7 bases in between. The CDR3 spells CASSIPGTDTQYF. The CDR3 DNA reads TGTGCCAGTAGTATCCCCGGGACAGATACGCAGTATTTT.

There are a few counts of this clonotype. The chain has TRBV27 and TRBJ1-2, with D uncertain. The germline V gene has CDR1 MNHEY and CDR2 SMNVEV (reference sequence). The CDR3 is 13 residues long. Trimming took 4 bases from V and 9 from J, leaving 15 bases between them. The CDR3 here is CASSSVNDYRYTF. The CDR3 bases are TGTGCCAGCAGTTCAGTTAATGATTATCGCTACACCTTC.

The chain couples TRBV10-3 to TRBJ2-7; D is unresolved. The CDR3 covers 14 residues. The germline V gene has CDR1 ENHRY and CDR2 SYGVKD. V gave up 0 bases and J gave up 7 bases, with 13 bases separating them. The CDR3 region is CAISESIRSQEQYF. The DNA for the CDR3 is TGTGCCATCAGTGAGTCGATAAGATCCCAGGAGCAGTACTTC.

V gene TRBV6-1 combines with J gene TRBJ2-1; D is uncertain. V lost 6 bases and J 9 bases, leaving 9 bases between the germline ends. CDR3 length: 11 residues. The germline gives CDR1 MNHNS, CDR2 SASEGT. CDR3 protein: CASSRQAEQFF. The CDR3 nucleotides read TGTGCCAGCAGCCGACAAGCTGAGCAGTTCTTC.

This clonotype was observed a handful of times. The chain carries TRBV19 and TRBJ1-2, with D possibly matching TRBD1 (6 bases). V gave up 4 bases and J gave up 8 bases, with 14 bases separating them. The CDR3 extends over 13 amino acids. Per the germline V gene, CDR1 is LNHDA and CDR2 is SQIVND (reference sequence). The CDR3 sequence: CASSTGVMRGYTF. In DNA, the CDR3 is TGTGCCAGTAGTACAGGGGTGATGCGGGGCTACACCTTC. Complete variable domain (other parts from reference TRBV19 and TRBJ1-2): DGGITQSPKYLFRKEGQNVTLSCEQNLNHDAMYWYRQDPGQGLRLIYYSQIVNDFQKGDIAEGYSVSREKKESFPLTVTSAQKNPTAFYLCASSTGVMRGYTFGSGTRLTVV.

This clonotype has only a few counts. The genes are TRBV20-1 and TRBJ1-2; D possibly corresponds to TRBD1 (6 bases). Trimming took 5 bases from V and 2 from J, leaving 15 bases between them. Germline V CDR1 and CDR2: DFQATT, SNEGSKA (reference sequence). The CDR3 sequence is 14 residues long. CDR3 bases: TGCAGTGCTGGCGGGGGGGGGGCAAACTATGGCTACACCTTC. Protein product: CSAGGGGANYGYTF.

The chain couples TRBV7-9 to TRBJ2-3; tentative D call: TRBD1 (8 bases). The germline V and J ends were trimmed by 3 bases and 10 bases, with 11 bases remaining between them. Germline CDR1 SEHNR, CDR2 FQNEAQ (reference sequence). The CDR3 runs to 12 residues. The CDR3 spells CASSFTGGAQYF. The CDR3 DNA follows: TGTGCCAGCAGCTTTACAGGGGGGGCGCAGTATTTT. The whole variable domain, remainder taken from reference TRBV7-9 and TRBJ2-3, is DTGVSQNPRHKITKRGQNVTFRCDPISEHNRLYWYRQTLGQGPEFLTYFQNEAQLEKSRLLSDRFSAERPKGSFSTLEIQRTEQGDSAMYLCASSFTGGAQYFGPGTRLTVL.

This chain joins TRBV4-1 and TRBJ2-7; D is uncertain. Germline CDR1 and CDR2: MGHRA and YSYEKL. The CDR3 has 12 residues. Trimming took off 0 bases at V and 2 bases at J, with 2 bases between the two ends. The CDR3 sequence: CASSQDTYEQYF. CDR3 nucleotides: TGCGCCAGCAGCCAAGACACCTACGAGCAGTACTTC.

This clonotype showed up just a few times. The J gene is TRBJ2-1, the V gene TRBV11-2; 9 positions agree with TRBD1. V shed 3 bases and J 4 bases; nucleotides not matched to a gene: 4. The CDR3 contains 15 residues. Germline loops: CDR1 SGHAT, CDR2 FQNNGV. CDR3 nucleotides: TGTGCCAGCAGCTTCCCGGGACAGGGTTACAATGAGCAGTTCTTC. It codes for CASSFPGQGYNEQFF. Combining the CDR3 with reference TRBV11-2 and TRBJ2-1 gives the whole variable domain EAGVAQSPRYKIIEKRQSVAFWCNPISGHATLYWYQQILGQGPKLLIQFQNNGVVDDSQLPKDRFSAERLKGVDSTLKIQPAKLEDSAVYLCASSFPGQGYNEQFFGPGTRLTVL.

The sample holds a few counts of this clonotype. The chain couples TRBV7-6 to TRBJ2-1; tentative D call: TRBD2 (5 bases). CDR3 size: 14 residues. Germline V gene lookup returns CDR1 SGHVS and CDR2 FNYEAQ. V lost 1 base and J lost 5, with 9 bases in between. The CDR3, as DNA: TGTGCCAGCAGCTTAGTTTCAGCGGACAATGAGCAGTTCTTC. This translates into CASSLVSADNEQFF.

This clonotype was found a few times. V gene TRBV2 combines with J gene TRBJ1-2; unclear D gene. The V end was cut by 0 bases, the J end by 8 bases, with 16 bases between. Germline values: CDR1 SNHLY, CDR2 FYNNEI. This CDR3 is 15 amino acids long. CDR3 nucleotides: TGTGCCAGCAGTGAAGCGCTCAGATCCTATGGAGGCTACACCTTC. Amino acid sequence: CASSEALRSYGGYTF.

This clonotype was observed a few times. This chain links TRBV6-7 with TRBJ2-5; 9 bases are shared with TRBD1. TRBV6-7 has ORF status, its function being uncertain. With 0 bases clipped from V and 2 bases from J, the junction kept 4 bases outside the gene matches. CDR3 length: 16 residues. The CDR3 loop is CASSYSTGGNQETQYF. The CDR3 DNA is TGTGCCAGCAGTTACTCAACAGGGGGCAATCAAGAGACCCAGTACTTC.

This clonotype was seen a handful of times. The V gene is TRBV27, the J gene TRBJ2-1; possibly TRBD2 for D (6 bases). V dropped 7 bases and J dropped 4 bases, with 14 bases sitting between them. There are 14 residues in the CDR3. From germline, CDR1 is MNHEY and CDR2 SMNVEV (reference sequence). The CDR3 coding sequence is TGTGCCAGCATCCCCAGCGGGTTGTACAATGAGCAGTTCTTC. Amino acid sequence: CASIPSGLYNEQFF.

This chain uses TRBV10-1 with TRBJ2-1; D not certain. The CDR3 covers 15 residues. CDR1 WNHNN and CDR2 SYGVQD come from the germline V gene (reference sequence). V was pared by 4 bases and J by 0 bases, with 10 bases between. CDR3 sequence: CASSGGTASYNEQFF. The CDR3 nucleotides read TGCGCCAGCAGTGGTGGCACGGCCTCCTACAATGAGCAGTTCTTC.

The chain joins TRBV5-1 to TRBJ1-6; TRBD1 might be the D (5 bases). CDR1 and CDR2 from the germline V gene are SGHRS and YFSETQ. V lost 4 bases and J 7 bases, leaving 15 bases between the germline ends. CDR3 length equals 15 residues. The CDR3 reads CASSPQPRDNSPLHF. The CDR3 DNA follows: TGCGCCAGCAGCCCCCAACCGCGGGACAATTCACCCCTCCACTTT. Drawing the rest from reference TRBV5-1 and TRBJ1-6, the complete variable domain is KAGVTQTPRYLIKTRGQQVTLSCSPISGHRSVSWYQQTPGQGLQFLFEYFSETQRNKGNFPGRFSGRQFSNSRSEMNVSTLELGDSALYLCASSPQPRDNSPLHFGNGTRLTVT.

This clonotype was recorded a few times. As DNA, the CDR3 is TGCAGTGCTAGTCGTCAGGGTAATGAGCAGTTCTTC. Its translation is CSASRQGNEQFF. The chain uses TRBV20-1 and TRBJ2-1, with D maybe TRBD1 (5 bases). Germline CDR1 and CDR2: DFQATT and SNEGSKA (reference sequence). The V end was cut by 3 bases, the J end by 7 bases, with 10 bases between. This CDR3 is 12 amino acids long.